This T cell receptor (beta chain) came from a study of blood T cell repertoires in COVID-19. For the study at large: Some COVID-19 samples were acute and others convalescent; all came from the United States, Italy and Spain. PBMCs, B-cell-depleted T cells, or T cells provided the cDNA or gDNA that made up the material.

This CDR3 has 17 amino acids. Source study methods: Counts of nucleated cells, estimated from reference gene primer amplification, were obtained. Libraries were prepared by immunoSEQ multiplex PCR; TCRdb keeps only in-frame clonotypes and omits some of them. From that table come the V and J calls and clone size; the DNA was used to work out D and trimming. The table includes about 260,000 clones, about 90% detected once. The sample taken for sequencing was peripheral blood. V and J are TRBV21-1 and TRBJ1-6. TRBV21-1 is designated a pseudogene. The clonotype originates from a woman aged 40 to 49 who had recovered from COVID-19. CDR3 sequence: CASSKGRDDLSNSPLHF. The CDR3 region has the DNA TGTGCCAGCAGCAAAGGAAGAGATGATTTGTCTAACTCACCCCTCCACTTT.